These 22 T cell receptor beta chains were sequenced from one sample in a study of cytomegalovirus exposure and HLA in healthy donors (dated by TCRdb to between 2016 and 2019). Library preparation was by the immunoSEQ multiplex PCR assay. The multiplex PCR relied on a mix of 60 forward primers for TCR Vbeta segments and 13 reverse primers for TCR Jbeta segments. Here the immuneACCESS table is served through TCRdb, limited to in-frame sequences with V and J called. Missing clones are a known gap in these copies; in checked studies unresolved V genes cover under half, and the rest lacks a known reason. The sample table contains 150,000 or so clones; only one count was recorded for more than 60% of them. The ten largest clones add up to roughly 1.4% of the sample. Material: PBMCs. All receptors derive from a woman aged 25-40 years in good health and CMV-seronegative.

The V call is TRBV5-6, the J call TRBJ2-3; possibly TRBD1 for D (6 bases). CDR1 is SGHDT, CDR2 YYEEEE, per germline. With 2 bases removed from V and 3 bases from J, the gap between germline ends came to 13 bases. The CDR3 runs to 15 residues. CDR3 DNA: TGTGCCAGCAGCTTCCAGGGGTTGGGTACAGATACGCAGTATTTT. Amino acids: CASSFQGLGTDTQYF. The full variable domain, its missing parts supplied by reference TRBV5-6 and TRBJ2-3, is DAGVTQSPTHLIKTRGQQVTLRCSPKSGHDTVSWYQQALGQGPQFIFQYYEEEERQRGNFPDRFSGHQFPNYSSELNVNALLLGDSALYLCASSFQGLGTDTQYFGPGTRLTVL.

This CDR3 is CASSLLQALAGNTIYF. The CDR3 DNA reads as TGTGCCAGCAGCTTGTTGCAGGCCTTGGCTGGAAACACCATATATTTT. The gene calls are TRBV5-5 and TRBJ1-3; D is undetermined. CDR1 SGHKS and CDR2 YYEKEE come from the germline V gene (reference sequence). CDR3 length: 16 amino acids. The V and J ends lost 1 base and 2 bases respectively, with 13 bases between them.

The V and J genes are TRBV29-1 and TRBJ2-1; D gene unclear. The CDR3 has 11 residues. The V end was cut by 6 bases, the J end by 7 bases, with 10 bases between. From germline, CDR1 is SQVTM and CDR2 ANQGSEA. The chain's CDR3 is CSVTKPNEQFF. The CDR3, as DNA: TGCAGCGTAACTAAACCTAATGAGCAGTTCTTC.

The chain is built from TRBV6-1 and TRBJ1-2, with D unresolved. Looked up from germline, CDR1 is MNHNS and CDR2 is SASEGT. The CDR3 has 13 amino acids. Trimming cost V 7 bases and J 10 bases, with 19 bases left between them. CDR3 DNA sequence: TGTGCCAGCACGACGGGAGGGATTTTGACCTACACCTTC. It yields the protein CASTTGGILTYTF.

This chain links TRBV5-1 with TRBJ2-1, with 7 bases identical to TRBD2. Germline-derived CDR1 and CDR2 are SGHRS and YFSETQ. Trimming cost V 1 base and J 8 bases; bases outside gene matches: 6. This CDR3 has 14 amino acids. DNA of the CDR3: TGCGCCAGCAGCTTGAGCGGGGTGGTCGATGAGCAGTTCTTC. It is translated as CASSLSGVVDEQFF.

The V call is TRBV11-2, the J call TRBJ2-5; a weak D match, TRBD2 (6 bases). Germline-derived CDR1 and CDR2 are SGHAT and FQNNGV. This CDR3 contains 15 residues. V dropped 5 bases and J dropped 1 base, with 14 bases sitting between them. CDR3 region: CASSPHGGSQETQYF. For the CDR3, the DNA is TGTGCCAGCAGCCCACACGGGGGAAGCCAAGAGACCCAGTACTTC.

This chain connects TRBV21-1 to TRBJ1-6; the table assigns TRBD1, which was not confirmed against the DNA. TRBV21-1 is a documented pseudogene. CDR3 length: 19 residues. CDR3 sequence: CASSRVPGQGAREDSPLHF. Here the CDR3 DNA reads TGTGCCAGCAGCAGGGTTCCGGGACAGGGGGCTCGGGAAGATTCACCCCTCCACTTT.

The rearrangement joins TRBV30 to TRBJ1-1, with D possibly being TRBD1 (5 bases). This CDR3 comprises 14 residues. The ends were cut back, 4 bases at V and 3 bases at J, with 15 bases in the middle. In germline, CDR1 is GTSNPN, CDR2 SVGIG (reference sequence). The CDR3 sequence: CAWTLGQGDTEAFF. The CDR3 DNA follows: TGTGCCTGGACTCTCGGTCAGGGCGACACTGAAGCTTTCTTT.

Written as DNA, the CDR3 is TGTGCCAGTAGTATTCTGGGCCCGCTTGAGGGCTACACCTTC. It yields the protein CASSILGPLEGYTF. This chain links TRBV19 with TRBJ1-2; D is unresolved. The germline V and J ends were trimmed by 3 bases and 8 bases, with 16 bases remaining between them. Germline CDR1 reads LNHDA; CDR2 reads SQIVND (reference sequence). This CDR3 has 14 amino acids. Complete variable domain (other parts from reference TRBV19 and TRBJ1-2): DGGITQSPKYLFRKEGQNVTLSCEQNLNHDAMYWYRQDPGQGLRLIYYSQIVNDFQKGDIAEGYSVSREKKESFPLTVTSAQKNPTAFYLCASSILGPLEGYTFGSGTRLTVV.

This chain links TRBV5-4 with TRBJ2-3; a weak D match, TRBD1 (6 bases). This CDR3 contains 16 residues. Germline CDR1 and CDR2: SGHNT and YYREEE (reference sequence). The ends were cut back, 2 bases at V and 0 bases at J, with 13 bases in the middle. This CDR3 is CASSFDRSPSTDTQYF. CDR3 nucleotides: TGTGCCAGCAGCTTCGACAGGTCACCTAGCACAGATACGCAGTATTTT.

This clone appeared a few times. The chain couples TRBV6-4 to TRBJ1-1, with a weak D call TRBD1 (5 bases). The CDR3 sequence is 13 residues long. Germline-derived CDR1 and CDR2 are MRHNA and SNTAGT. Trimming removed 3 bases at V and 4 bases at J, with 9 bases between. CDR3 amino acids: CASSEQAGTEAFF. The CDR3 DNA follows: TGTGCCAGCAGTGAACAGGCAGGCACTGAAGCTTTCTTT.

This clone is a singleton in its sample. The chain couples TRBV5-6 to TRBJ2-2; 9 bases are shared with TRBD2. CDR1 and CDR2 (germline): SGHDT, YYEEEE. J gave up 5 bases and V 4 bases, and 12 bases lay outside the gene matches. The CDR3 contains 17 residues. Written as DNA, the CDR3 is TGTGCCAGCAGCCACATCAATCTAGCGGGGAAAACCGGGGAGCTGTTTTTT. This codes for CASSHINLAGKTGELFF.

A single count supports this clone. V gene TRBV11-2 combines with J gene TRBJ2-5; weak D call: TRBD2 (5 bases). The V end was cut by 2 bases, the J end by 8 bases, with 12 bases between. Germline V gene sequence: CDR1 SGHAT, CDR2 FQNNGV. This CDR3 has 13 amino acids. The CDR3 bases are TGTGCCAGCAGCTTATTGGACGGAGGAACCCAGTACTTC. This codes for CASSLLDGGTQYF. Combining the CDR3 with reference TRBV11-2 and TRBJ2-5 gives the whole variable domain EAGVAQSPRYKIIEKRQSVAFWCNPISGHATLYWYQQILGQGPKLLIQFQNNGVVDDSQLPKDRFSAERLKGVDSTLKIQPAKLEDSAVYLCASSLLDGGTQYFGPGTRLLVL.

The CDR3 DNA sequence: TGTGCCAGCAGCTTCCCAGGGAACAATCAGCCCCAGCATTTT. It is translated as CASSFPGNNQPQHF. The chain is built from TRBV7-9 and TRBJ1-5, with a tentative D call TRBD1 (5 bases). From germline, CDR1 is SEHNR and CDR2 FQNEAQ (reference sequence). There are 14 residues in the CDR3. V dropped 3 bases and J dropped 3 bases, with 9 bases sitting between them.

The V and J genes are TRBV2 and TRBJ2-5; TRBD1 might be the D (5 bases). Germline-derived CDR1 and CDR2 are SNHLY and FYNNEI. V was clipped by 7 bases and J by 7 bases, with 19 bases between them. The CDR3 consists of 14 residues. CDR3 loop: CASNYIIGAGTQYF. The CDR3 DNA reads TGTGCCAGCAATTACATAATAGGGGCCGGGACCCAGTACTTC.

This CDR3 is CASSLEEGATEAFF. The DNA for the CDR3 is TGCGCCAGCAGCTTGGAAGAGGGAGCCACTGAAGCTTTCTTT. The chain uses TRBV5-1 and TRBJ1-1; D remains ambiguous. Per the germline V gene, CDR1 is SGHRS and CDR2 is YFSETQ. The ends were cut back, 0 bases at V and 4 bases at J, with 10 bases in the middle. This CDR3 has 14 amino acids.

The V gene is TRBV9, the J gene TRBJ1-1; no clear D. This CDR3 is built from 15 residues. Germline CDR1 is SGDLS and CDR2 is YYNGEE. V lost 3 bases, J lost 6 bases, and 18 bases lay in between. The CDR3 DNA reads TGTGCCAGCAGCGATGATCAGATCGATTCCTCTGAAGCTTTCTTT. Protein product: CASSDDQIDSSEAFF.

This clone was seen a handful of times. The chain couples TRBV2 to TRBJ1-1; 10 bases agree with TRBD1. The CDR3 consists of 14 residues. Germline V gene sequence: CDR1 SNHLY, CDR2 FYNNEI. V was pared by 8 bases and J by 4 bases, with 7 bases of the junction left unmatched. CDR3 sequence (DNA): TGTGCCAGCCTCGGACAGGGGGGAGGCACTGAAGCTTTCTTT. The encoded protein is CASLGQGGGTEAFF.

The rearrangement uses TRBV6-5 and TRBJ2-7, with TRBD2 matching over 8 bases. V was pared by 3 bases and J by 0 bases, with 1 base of the junction left unmatched. CDR3 length equals 14 residues. CDR1 is MNHEY, CDR2 SVGAGI, per germline. The CDR3 DNA reads TGTGCCAGCAGTTATACTAGCGGCTCCTACGAGCAGTACTTC. Amino acid sequence: CASSYTSGSYEQYF.

V and J are TRBV9 and TRBJ2-3; D not resolved. Per germline, CDR1 SGDLS and CDR2 YYNGEE. This CDR3 comprises 14 residues. The V gene lost 0 bases and the J gene lost 4 bases, with 9 bases spanning the gap. CDR3 sequence reads: CASSVDNRADTQYF. As DNA, the CDR3 is TGTGCCAGCAGCGTAGATAACAGAGCAGATACGCAGTATTTT.

The chain is built from TRBV19 and TRBJ1-6; unclear D gene. The CDR3 has 12 amino acids. Germline CDR1 reads LNHDA; CDR2 reads SQIVND (reference sequence). V was pared by 1 base and J by 8 bases, with 3 bases between. The chain's CDR3 is CASSIGDSPLHF. The CDR3, as DNA: TGTGCCAGTAGTATAGGCGATTCACCCCTCCACTTT.

The chain combines TRBV28 with TRBJ2-3; possibly TRBD2 for D (6 bases). The CDR3 totals 15 residues. Germline-derived CDR1 and CDR2 are MDHEN and SYDVKM. The V gene lost 8 bases and the J gene lost 2 bases, with 17 bases spanning the gap. CDR3 DNA sequence: TGTGCCAGCTTAGTAAGGCGGGGCCCCACAGATACGCAGTATTTT. Translation gives CASLVRRGPTDTQYF.